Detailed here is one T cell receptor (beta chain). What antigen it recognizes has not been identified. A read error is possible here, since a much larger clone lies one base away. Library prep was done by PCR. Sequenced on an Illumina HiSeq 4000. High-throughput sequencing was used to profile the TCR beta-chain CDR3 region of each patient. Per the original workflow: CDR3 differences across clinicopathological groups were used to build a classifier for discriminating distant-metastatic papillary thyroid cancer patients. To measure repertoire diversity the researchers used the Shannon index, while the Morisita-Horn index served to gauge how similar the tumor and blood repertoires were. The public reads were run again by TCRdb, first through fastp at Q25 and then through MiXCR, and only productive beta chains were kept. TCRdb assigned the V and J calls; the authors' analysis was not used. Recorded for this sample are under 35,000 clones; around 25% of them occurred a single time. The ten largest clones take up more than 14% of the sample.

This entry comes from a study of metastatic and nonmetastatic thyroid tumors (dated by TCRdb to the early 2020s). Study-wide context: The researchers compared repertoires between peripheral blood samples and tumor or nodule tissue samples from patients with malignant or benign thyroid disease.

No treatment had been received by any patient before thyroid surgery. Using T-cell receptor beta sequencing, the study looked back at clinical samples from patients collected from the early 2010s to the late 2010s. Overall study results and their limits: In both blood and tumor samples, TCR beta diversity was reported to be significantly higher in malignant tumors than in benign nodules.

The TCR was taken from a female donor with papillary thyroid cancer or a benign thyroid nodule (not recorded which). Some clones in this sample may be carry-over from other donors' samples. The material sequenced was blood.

Read as DNA, the sequence is TGCAGCGTGAGGACAGGGGGTACCTGGGAGCTGTTTTTT. Translated, it gives CSVRTGGTWELFF. The V and J segments used are TRBV29-1 and TRBJ2-2, and TRBD1 matches 10 of the central bases. Germline trimming amounts to 6 bases on V and 9 bases on J, with 7 as the count of junction bases outside the gene matches. Spanning cysteine to phenylalanine, the CDR3 consists of 13 amino acids. The entry retains the CDR3 DNA only, 39 bases that are in frame from base 1. According to the germline V gene, CDR1 reads SQVTM and CDR2 reads ANQGSEA.